A selection of T cell receptor beta chains follows, all from one sample in a study of shared clonotypes between healthy human individuals. Repertoires were generated with immunoSEQ multiplex PCR, while TCRdb's copy carries only in-frame clones and drops some. This sample yields over 400,000 clones, of which around 85% are seen a single time; approximately 12% belongs to the top ten. Sequencing was done on a sample of PBMCs. These TCRs come from a woman aged 40-49 years in good health. Some clones in this sample may be carry-over from other donors' samples. CDR3s include the opening cysteine and the closing phenylalanine or tryptophan. Each record gives: V gene, J gene, D gene, clone size, CDR3 DNA, CDR3 protein. The D gene is left open where the match is weak. A clone size is listed for some rows: how often the clone was seen (once, few, many), or a class if it is expanded.

TRBV19	TRBJ2-2	NA	NA	TGTGCCAGTAATGGGGTAAGGCAGGCTACGAACACCGGGGAGCTGTTTTTT	CASNGVRQATNTGELFF
TRBV11-2	TRBJ1-1	NA	NA	TGTGCCAGCAGCTTTCAGGGAGGGTACACTGAAGCTTTCTTT	CASSFQGGYTEAFF
TRBV30	TRBJ2-7	NA	NA	TGTGCCTGGAGTACAAACCCGAGCTCCTACGAGCAGTACTTC	CAWSTNPSSYEQYF
TRBV27	TRBJ1-5	NA	NA	TGTGCCAGCAGTTCCGGGCCATATGGTGGGCCCCAGCATTTT	CASSSGPYGGPQHF
TRBV7-2	TRBJ1-4	TRBD1	NA	TGTGCCAGCAGCTACAGTGGACAGGGGTTTGAAAAACTGTTTTTT	CASSYSGQGFEKLFF
TRBV9	TRBJ2-1	NA	NA	TGTGCCAGCAGCTTCAGACCTCTTCTCGATGAGCAGTTCTTC	CASSFRPLLDEQFF
TRBV5-6	TRBJ2-7	TRBD2	NA	TGTGCCAGCAGCGGTGACGAGGGACTAGCGGGATACGATTCCTACGAGCAGTACTTC	CASSGDEGLAGYDSYEQYF
TRBV19	TRBJ1-1	NA	NA	TGTGCCAGTAGTCTCTTACAGGGAAACACTGAAGCTTTCTTT	CASSLLQGNTEAFF
TRBV19	TRBJ1-5	TRBD1	many	TGTGCCAGTAGTCTCGACAGGGGAGGTACTCAGCCCCAGCATTTT	CASSLDRGGTQPQHF
TRBV6-5	TRBJ2-1	NA	many	TGTGCCAGCAGTTACGCCCGGGGGAGTTCCTACAATGAGCAGTTCTTC	CASSYARGSSYNEQFF
TRBV5-1	TRBJ1-1	NA	NA	TGCGCCAGCAGCTATCGAGGGAACACTGAAGCTTTCTTT	CASSYRGNTEAFF
TRBV14	TRBJ1-2	TRBD1	NA	TGTGCCAGCAGCCACCTCAGGACAGGCCGCTATGGCTACACCTTC	CASSHLRTGRYGYTF
TRBV28	TRBJ2-7	TRBD1	NA	TGTGCCAGCAGCAATGACAGGGCCTTATCCCTCTCCTACGAGCAGTACTTC	CASSNDRALSLSYEQYF
TRBV27	TRBJ2-7	NA	NA	TGTGCCAGCAGGAAGGGTTGGACAGAGCAGTACTTC	CASRKGWTEQYF
TRBV1	TRBJ2-3	NA	NA	TGCACCAGCAGCCGGGCCCGACTAGCGGGAGGGCCTGATACGCAGTATTTT	CTSSRARLAGGPDTQYF
TRBV29-1	TRBJ2-1	TRBD2	NA	TGCAGCGTTTCCTGGACTAGAGGTGAGCAGTTCTTC	CSVSWTRGEQFF
TRBV28	TRBJ1-1	NA	NA	TGTGCCAGCACCACGTTCCGGTTCAGAACTGAAGCTTTCTTT	CASTTFRFRTEAFF
TRBV18	TRBJ2-5	TRBD1	once	TGTGCCAGCTCACCGACAACAGGGGGTGGTTTTTACGAGACCCAGTACTTC	CASSPTTGGGFYETQYF
TRBV28	TRBJ1-5	NA	once	TGTGCCAGCAGTCCCCGGGTTGGTATCCAGCCCCAGCATTTT	CASSPRVGIQPQHF
TRBV10-2	TRBJ2-7	NA	NA	TGCGCCAGCAGTGTCGGGGGCGTGGGAGACGAGCAGTACTTC	CASSVGGVGDEQYF
TRBV2	TRBJ2-3	NA	NA	TGTGCCAGCAGAAAGACTAGGACAAGGACTAGCACAGATACGCAGTATTTT	CASRKTRTRTSTDTQYF
TRBV11-3	TRBJ2-1	TRBD1	NA	TGTGCCAGTCCCCAGGGGGTGGAGCAGTTCTTC	CASPQGVEQFF
TRBV14	TRBJ2-5	NA	NA	TGTGCCAGCAGCCAAGGCCGGTCCGGGACCCAGTACTTC	CASSQGRSGTQYF
TRBV10-1	TRBJ1-4	NA	NA	TGCGCCAGCAGTGAGTCGACAGAGACAGTTGAAAAACTGTTTTTT	CASSESTETVEKLFF
TRBV28	TRBJ2-7	NA	NA	TGTGCCAGCAGTATACTACCTTCCGACGAGCAGTACTTC	CASSILPSDEQYF
TRBV28	TRBJ2-7	TRBD2	NA	TGTGCCAGCAGTATTCCGGGACTAGCGGCAGGTGGTTCCTACGAGCAGTACTTC	CASSIPGLAAGGSYEQYF
TRBV5-1	TRBJ2-5	TRBD2	NA	TGCGCCAGCACGTGGAATAGCGGGAGGGACGAGACCCAGTACTTC	CASTWNSGRDETQYF
TRBV4-1	TRBJ1-5	NA	NA	TGCGCCAGCAGCCCCCGCCCGGGGGATAGCAATCAGCCCCAGCATTTT	CASSPRPGDSNQPQHF
TRBV18	TRBJ2-1	NA	NA	TGTGCCAGCTCACCTTTGTCGCGGGACAATGAGCAGTTCTTC	CASSPLSRDNEQFF
TRBV18	TRBJ1-4	NA	NA	TGTGCCAGCTCACCGTATGCAGGGGTGAATGAAAAACTGTTTTTT	CASSPYAGVNEKLFF
TRBV19	TRBJ2-1	TRBD2	NA	TGTGCCAGTAGTATTGCTACTAGCGGGAGGAAATACGAGCAGTTCTTC	CASSIATSGRKYEQFF
TRBV7-2	TRBJ2-1	TRBD2	NA	TGTGCCAGCAGCTTAGCTAGCGGGAGTCTTGAGCAGTTCTTC	CASSLASGSLEQFF
TRBV18	TRBJ2-2	TRBD2	NA	TGTGCCAGCTCACCAATAGCGGGGGCGAGGACCGGGGAGCTGTTTTTT	CASSPIAGARTGELFF
TRBV6-5	TRBJ2-5	NA	NA	TGTGCCAGCAGTTACTCGAGGAGTGGGGGGCAAGAGACCCAGTACTTC	CASSYSRSGGQETQYF
TRBV28	TRBJ1-2	TRBD1	NA	TGTGCCAGCAGGCGCTTAAGGGACAGGTCTTTTAACTATGGCTACACATTC	CASRRLRDRSFNYGYTF
TRBV29-1	TRBJ2-5	TRBD2	NA	TGCAGCGCGGGTGCGGGGGGCCGGGAGACCCAGTACTTC	CSAGAGGRETQYF
TRBV30	TRBJ1-4	NA	NA	TGTGCCTGGAGTGTATGGGGAGGGGAAAAACTGTTTTTT	CAWSVWGGEKLFF
TRBV6-1	TRBJ2-7	TRBD1	NA	TGTGCCAGCAGTCTGGACAGGTTGCGCGAGCAGTACTTC	CASSLDRLREQYF
TRBV7-9	TRBJ2-2	NA	NA	TGTGCCAGCAGCTTCTCGGGGACCGGGGAGCTGTTTTTT	CASSFSGTGELFF
TRBV5-1	TRBJ1-1	NA	NA	TGCGCCAGCGGGGGACACTTGAACACTGAAGCTTTCTTT	CASGGHLNTEAFF
TRBV7-2	TRBJ2-7	NA	NA	TGTGCCAGCAGCTCAAGGGTAGGGTACGAGCAGTACTTC	CASSSRVGYEQYF
TRBV5-1	TRBJ2-1	NA	once	TGCGCCAGCAGAAGGTCCCCCGAGGGGTCCTACAATGAGCAGTTCTTC	CASRRSPEGSYNEQFF
TRBV5-4	TRBJ2-7	TRBD1	NA	TGTGCCAGCAGCTTGGCCAAGACAGGGTCCTACGAGCAGTACTTC	CASSLAKTGSYEQYF
TRBV5-1	TRBJ1-4	NA	NA	TGCGCCAGCAGCTTGGCCCCAGGAGGCGCAACTAATGAAAAACTGTTTTTT	CASSLAPGGATNEKLFF
TRBV7-6	TRBJ2-5	TRBD2	NA	TGTGCCAGCAGCTCGGGACTAGCGGGAACGCTCCGAGAGACCCAGTACTTC	CASSSGLAGTLRETQYF
TRBV29-1	TRBJ1-3	NA	NA	TGCAGCGCGACAGCCTCTGGAAACACCATATATTTT	CSATASGNTIYF